The 23 T cell receptor beta chains below all came from one sample that was sequenced in a study of cytomegalovirus exposure and HLA in healthy donors. Profiling relied on immunoSEQ multiplex PCR, and the TCRdb table lists in-frame clones only, not all of them. The table records roughly 300,000 clones, roughly 88% of them present only once. The specimen sequenced was PBMCs. The receptors were sampled from a woman aged 18-29 years in good health and CMV-seronegative.

Of note for this clone: Other DNA sequences in this specimen translate into the identical CDR3. The chain combines TRBV13 with TRBJ2-7, with 8 bases matching TRBD1. V was pared by 0 bases and J by 2 bases, with 0 bases of the junction left unmatched. The CDR3 runs to 14 residues. CDR1 PRHDT and CDR2 FYEKMQ come from the germline V gene (reference sequence). In DNA, the CDR3 is TGTGCCAGCAGCTTAGGACAGGGGGCCTACGAGCAGTACTTC. It specifies CASSLGQGAYEQYF. The entire variable domain, with the rest obtained from reference TRBV13 and TRBJ2-7, is as follows: AAGVIQSPRHLIKEKRETATLKCYPIPRHDTVYWYQQGPGQDPQFLISFYEKMQSDKGSIPDRFSAQQFSDYHSELNMSSLELGDSALYFCASSLGQGAYEQYFGPGTRLTVT.

The chain combines TRBV6-6 with TRBJ1-4, with D perhaps matching TRBD1 (6 bases). Germline CDR1 MNHNY, CDR2 SVGAGI (reference sequence). CDR3 length equals 14 residues. The V gene lost 4 bases and the J gene lost 4 bases, with 10 bases spanning the gap. As DNA, the CDR3 is TGTGCCAGCAGTTCCGGACAGCATAATGAAAAACTGTTTTTT. Its translation is CASSSGQHNEKLFF.

J is TRBJ1-4 and V is TRBV7-9, with D maybe TRBD1 (5 bases). The germline V gene encodes CDR1 SEHNR and CDR2 FQNEAQ (reference sequence). Trimming stripped 5 bases from V and 9 bases from J, with 22 bases between. CDR3 size: 16 residues. CDR3 residues: CASSPKPGLGEKKLFF. CDR3 coding DNA: TGTGCCAGCAGCCCGAAACCGGGACTGGGGGAGAAAAAACTGTTTTTT.

The gene calls are TRBV7-9 and TRBJ2-7; no definite D call. The CDR3 loop spans 14 amino acids. The ends were cut back, 5 bases at V and 2 bases at J, with 13 bases in the middle. Germline V gene lookup returns CDR1 SEHNR and CDR2 FQNEAQ (reference sequence). The CDR3 bases are TGTGCCAGCAGCCGAGGTGCAGAGGCCTACGAGCAGTACTTC. Translating gives CASSRGAEAYEQYF. Based on the CDR3 plus reference TRBV7-9 and TRBJ2-7, the full variable domain is DTGVSQNPRHKITKRGQNVTFRCDPISEHNRLYWYRQTLGQGPEFLTYFQNEAQLEKSRLLSDRFSAERPKGSFSTLEIQRTEQGDSAMYLCASSRGAEAYEQYFGPGTRLTVT.

DNA of the CDR3: TGTGCCAGCTCACCAGACGCTACAGGGGAGTTCTTC. Its translation: CASSPDATGEFF. The rearrangement uses TRBV18 and TRBJ2-1, with 7 bases that match TRBD1. V lost 2 bases to trimming and J lost 14 bases; unmatched junction nucleotides: 6. The CDR3 extends over 12 amino acids. Germline assignment: CDR1 KGHSH and CDR2 LQKENI.

V gene TRBV28 combines with J gene TRBJ1-2; no clear D. CDR1 is MDHEN, CDR2 SYDVKM, per germline. The ends were cut back, 8 bases at V and 0 bases at J, with 4 bases in the middle. This CDR3 is 11 amino acids long. The CDR3 region has the DNA TGTGCCAGCTTCTCTAACTATGGCTACACCTTC. This translates into CASFSNYGYTF.

The chain links TRBV19 to TRBJ1-1; TRBD1 might be the D (6 bases). Trimming took off 4 bases at V and 0 bases at J, with 9 bases between the two ends. Germline assignment: CDR1 LNHDA and CDR2 SQIVND (reference sequence). The CDR3 sequence is 14 residues long. The CDR3 DNA reads TGTGCCAGTAGTAAACAGGGCATGAACACTGAAGCTTTCTTT. Residues: CASSKQGMNTEAFF. Supplemented by reference TRBV19 and TRBJ1-1, the full variable domain reads DGGITQSPKYLFRKEGQNVTLSCEQNLNHDAMYWYRQDPGQGLRLIYYSQIVNDFQKGDIAEGYSVSREKKESFPLTVTSAQKNPTAFYLCASSKQGMNTEAFFGQGTRLTVV.

The chain employs TRBV5-4 and TRBJ2-1; TRBD2 matches at 10 bases. This CDR3 contains 15 residues. The junction had 3 bases not matched to a gene; V was cut back by 0 bases and J by 6 bases. Germline CDR1 and CDR2: SGHNT and YYREEE (reference sequence). CDR3 loop: CASSLGSGRLNEQFF. CDR3 nucleotides: TGTGCCAGCAGCTTGGGTAGCGGGAGGCTCAATGAGCAGTTCTTC.

V gene TRBV5-6 combines with J gene TRBJ1-2; no reliable D call. V lost 0 bases to trimming and J lost 2 bases, with 11 bases between them. The CDR3 covers 15 residues. The germline V gene encodes CDR1 SGHDT and CDR2 YYEEEE. The CDR3 nucleotides are TGTGCCAGCAGCTTGGCAGCGGTGGAGAACTATGGCTACACCTTC. Its translation: CASSLAAVENYGYTF.

This CDR3 reads CASSSAGHSYQDTQYF. For the CDR3, the DNA is TGTGCCAGCAGTTCAGCGGGACACTCCTACCAGGATACGCAGTATTTT. The V and J genes are TRBV28 and TRBJ2-3; D perhaps matches TRBD2 (7 bases). The CDR3 length is 16 residues. Trimming removed 4 bases at V and 6 bases at J, with 20 bases between. CDR1 is MDHEN and CDR2 is SYDVKM in the germline V gene.

The genes are TRBV9 and TRBJ2-1; 9 nucleotides line up with TRBD2. Germline V gene lookup returns CDR1 SGDLS and CDR2 YYNGEE. J was trimmed by 5 bases and V by 4 bases; bases with no gene match: 10. The CDR3 length is 16 residues. CDR3 DNA: TGTGCCAGCAGCACTTTATTTAGCGGGAGCCACAATGAGCAGTTCTTC. It encodes CASSTLFSGSHNEQFF.

The rearrangement links TRBV5-1 to TRBJ1-3; no definite D call. The CDR3 sequence is 16 residues long. Germline V gene lookup returns CDR1 SGHRS and CDR2 YFSETQ. V was trimmed by 0 bases and J by 0 bases, leaving 10 bases between them. The CDR3 DNA is TGCGCCAGCAGCTTGGCGGCTAGGAGCTCTGGAAACACCATATATTTT. This translates into CASSLAARSSGNTIYF.

This clone was seen more than once but under ten times. This chain connects TRBV20-1 to TRBJ1-2; D gene ambiguous. Trimming shortened V by 3 bases and J by 9 bases, and 8 bases separated the two germline ends. The germline gives CDR1 DFQATT, CDR2 SNEGSKA (reference sequence). The CDR3 is made up of 10 amino acids. This CDR3 reads CSARGDSYTF. The CDR3 DNA reads TGCAGTGCTAGGGGAGACAGCTACACCTTC.

This sequence joins TRBV2 and TRBJ2-7; tentatively, D is TRBD1 (6 bases). This CDR3 is built from 13 residues. Between the trimmed V and J ends, which lost 7 bases and 5 bases, there was a span of 15 bases. CDR1 and CDR2 (germline): SNHLY, FYNNEI. The CDR3 DNA is TGTGCCAGCAACCGGGACATCGGCCACGAGCAGTACTTC. Amino acids: CASNRDIGHEQYF.

This clone was counted only a few times. The CDR3 protein is CAISLTGTSVNNEQFF. The CDR3 nucleotides are TGTGCCATCAGTCTCACCGGGACTAGCGTAAACAATGAGCAGTTCTTC. This chain links TRBV10-3 with TRBJ2-1; 10 bases match TRBD2. The CDR3 is 16 residues long. Germline V gene sequence: CDR1 ENHRY, CDR2 SYGVKD. Trimming removed 5 bases from V and 5 bases from J; junction bases left unmatched: 9.

The rearrangement joins TRBV4-1 to TRBJ2-3, with TRBD2 as a possible D gene (7 bases). The ends were cut back, 0 bases at V and 6 bases at J, with 16 bases in the middle. Germline V gene lookup returns CDR1 MGHRA and CDR2 YSYEKL. CDR3 size: 16 residues. CDR3 bases: TGCGCCAGCAGCCAAGAACGGGGGACGGGGGGCGATACGCAGTATTTT. The encoded protein is CASSQERGTGGDTQYF.

CDR3 protein: CASTEGLATKGETQYF. The DNA for the CDR3 is TGTGCCAGCACAGAAGGACTAGCGACCAAGGGAGAGACCCAGTACTTC. V usage is TRBV28 and J usage is TRBJ2-5, with 9 bases fitting TRBD2. The V gene's germline CDR1 is MDHEN and CDR2 SYDVKM. V lost 7 bases to trimming and J lost 4 bases; unmatched junction nucleotides: 13. The CDR3 has 16 amino acids.

The rearrangement uses TRBV7-2 and TRBJ1-5; the D gene is possibly TRBD1 (6 bases). The length of the CDR3 is 14 residues. Trimming shortened V by 0 bases and J by 7 bases, and 10 bases separated the two germline ends. Germline assignment: CDR1 SGHTA and CDR2 FQGNSA. In nucleotides, the CDR3 is TGTGCCAGCAGCTTAGCACAGGGATACCAGCCCCAGCATTTT. Residues: CASSLAQGYQPQHF.

This clone was observed once. The chain has TRBV5-8 and TRBJ2-7, with 9 bases identical to TRBD2. Losses at the gene ends were 0 bases for V and 5 bases for J; bases not matched to a gene: 6. This CDR3 has 15 residues. Per the germline V gene, CDR1 is SGHTS and CDR2 is YDEGEE. In DNA, the CDR3 is TGTGCCAGCAGCTTGGCTGGACTAGCGTTGAACGAGCAGTACTTC. It is translated as CASSLAGLALNEQYF.

This clone was recorded a few times. The V and J genes are TRBV4-3 and TRBJ2-7; 11 bases match TRBD2. The V and J ends lost 0 bases and 3 bases, in that order; junction bases with no gene match: 10. CDR1 and CDR2 (germline): LGHNA, YSLEER. CDR3 length equals 18 residues. CDR3 in amino acids: CASSQDRIAGGRGYEQYF. CDR3 nucleotides: TGCGCCAGCAGCCAAGATAGAATAGCGGGAGGGCGCGGCTACGAGCAGTACTTC.

The J gene is TRBJ1-1, the V gene TRBV7-9; unclear D gene. Trimming left V 5 bases short and J 10 bases short, with 14 bases between. Germline-derived CDR1 and CDR2 are SEHNR and FQNEAQ (reference sequence). This CDR3 is built from 12 residues. The CDR3 DNA is TGTGCCAGCAGCCCCGGCCTTAGGAGAGCTTTCTTT. This translates into CASSPGLRRAFF. Looking up the rest from reference TRBV7-9 and TRBJ1-1 gives the full variable domain: DTGVSQNPRHKITKRGQNVTFRCDPISEHNRLYWYRQTLGQGPEFLTYFQNEAQLEKSRLLSDRFSAERPKGSFSTLEIQRTEQGDSAMYLCASSPGLRRAFFGQGTRLTVV.

The gene calls are TRBV6-6 and TRBJ2-7; 8 bases agree with TRBD1. After removal of 7 bases from V and 3 bases from J, the junction contained 11 bases not matched to a gene. The CDR3 sequence is 15 residues long. Germline V gene lookup returns CDR1 MNHNY and CDR2 SVGAGI (reference sequence). The CDR3 nucleotides read TGTGCCAGCAAACCAGGGGGCAACTCATACTACGAGCAGTACTTC. It encodes CASKPGGNSYYEQYF.

V gene TRBV7-2 combines with J gene TRBJ2-7; tentative D call: TRBD2 (6 bases). The V gene lost 5 bases and the J gene lost 0 bases, with 11 bases spanning the gap. The length of the CDR3 is 14 residues. Germline CDR1 is SGHTA and CDR2 is FQGNSA. CDR3 bases: TGTGCCAGCAGCACCCGCGGGGTCTCCTACGAGCAGTACTTC. Amino acid sequence: CASSTRGVSYEQYF.